Below, one T cell receptor beta chain is given with its context. What it binds is unknown. This sample is drawn from a study of T cells in Graves' hyperthyroidism and ophthalmopathy. General study findings and limits: Ophthalmopathy, as predicted by the model, came a median approximately 6.5 months after the prediction. Among thyroid clonotypes expanded above 0.001, most also appeared in blood.

Amplification targeted TCR beta CDR3 regions from RNA transcripts. RT-PCR in the first round (using the HTBI primer set) targeted the TCR CDR3. TCRdb re-called the multiplex PCR reads with MiXCR, one entry per CDR3 protein. The table includes fewer than 450,000 distinct CDR3 sequences, about a sixth detected once. Trimming took 2 bases from V and 6 from J; bases not matched to a gene: 3. The CDR3 consists of 14 residues. The V gene's germline CDR1 is LGHDT and CDR2 YNNKEL (reference sequence). Hyperthyroidism patients were newly diagnosed, had disease duration under 2 months, and were aged 18 to 65 years.

The rearrangement uses TRBV3-1 and TRBJ2-2; 7 bases align to TRBD1. This receptor was taken from a woman in her thirties with Graves' hyperthyroidism that later progressed to Graves' ophthalmopathy. Sample: blood. The CDR3: CASSQTGDAGELFF. The CDR3 region has the DNA TGTGCCAGCAGCCAAACAGGGGATGCCGGGGAGCTGTTTTTT.